Below, 8 T cell receptor beta chains from the same sample are listed, as sequenced in a study of blood T cell repertoires in COVID-19. Assay: immunoSEQ multiplex PCR; the TCRdb copy retains only in-frame clones and omits some. This repertoire shows approximately 200,000 clones, 79% found once; its top ten account for around 5.4%. What was sequenced was peripheral blood. The receptor source for this set is a middle-aged woman with COVID-19, enrolled during active disease.

The chain has TRBV5-1 and TRBJ1-1; 7 nucleotides match TRBD1. V was pared by 6 bases and J by 0 bases, with 5 bases of the junction left unmatched. CDR1 is SGHRS, CDR2 YFSETQ, per germline. There are 14 residues in the CDR3. Here the CDR3 DNA reads TGCGCCAGCAACCGACAGGGAATGAACACTGAAGCTTTCTTT. It yields the protein CASNRQGMNTEAFF.

This chain joins TRBV12-3 or TRBV12-4 and TRBJ2-1, with D perhaps matching TRBD1 (5 bases). Trimming shortened V by 2 bases and J by 5 bases, and 7 bases separated the two germline ends. CDR3 size: 13 residues. CDR3 bases: TGTGCCAGCAGTTTAAGACAGAACAATGAGCAGTTCTTC. This codes for CASSLRQNNEQFF.

The chain joins TRBV12-3 or TRBV12-4 to TRBJ1-6, with 7 bases matching TRBD1. The junction had 6 bases not matched to a gene; V was cut back by 5 bases and J by 11 bases. CDR3 length equals 13 residues. The CDR3 loop is CASSLTGPTPLHF. The CDR3 bases are TGTGCCAGCAGTCTGACAGGGCCTACACCCCTCCACTTT.

The chain combines TRBV14 with TRBJ2-5; 9 positions match TRBD2. This CDR3 has 14 residues. The germline V gene has CDR1 SGHDN and CDR2 FVKESK. V lost 4 bases and J lost 4; bases outside the gene matches: 4. The CDR3 region has the DNA TGTGCCAGCAGCCGAGCGGGAGGCGGAGAGACCCAGTACTTC. Its translation is CASSRAGGGETQYF. The whole variable domain, filled in from reference TRBV14 and TRBJ2-5, reads EAGVTQFPSHSVIEKGQTVTLRCDPISGHDNLYWYRRVMGKEIKFLLHFVKESKQDESGMPNNRFLAERTGGTYSTLKVQPAELEDSGVYFCASSRAGGGETQYFGPGTRLLVL.

The chain has TRBV6-2 or TRBV6-3 and TRBJ2-7; possibly TRBD2 for D (7 bases). The CDR3 spans 13 residues. Germline assignment: CDR1 MNHEY and CDR2 SVGEGT. The ends were cut back, 5 bases at V and 7 bases at J, with 15 bases in the middle. CDR3 residues: CASSLNREGEQYF. In DNA form, the CDR3 reads TGTGCCAGCAGTCTTAACAGGGAGGGAGAGCAGTACTTC.

This chain connects TRBV10-3 to TRBJ2-7; 11 bases agree with TRBD1. Looked up from germline, CDR1 is ENHRY and CDR2 is SYGVKD. This CDR3 comprises 14 residues. V lost 4 bases, J lost 5 bases, and 4 bases stayed unmatched. CDR3 protein: CAISGTGGLDEQYF. The CDR3 DNA sequence: TGTGCCATCAGTGGGACAGGGGGCCTTGACGAGCAGTACTTC.

This chain joins TRBV9 and TRBJ1-3, with 8 bases aligning to TRBD1. The CDR3 length is 18 residues. Losses at the gene ends were 3 bases for V and 2 bases for J; bases not matched to a gene: 13. Germline-derived CDR1 and CDR2 are SGDLS and YYNGEE. CDR3 loop: CASSAGGRGILAGNTIYF. The CDR3 bases are TGTGCCAGCAGCGCAGGGGGCAGGGGAATTTTGGCTGGAAACACCATATATTTT. Full variable domain (missing parts from reference TRBV9 and TRBJ1-3): DSGVTQTPKHLITATGQRVTLRCSPRSGDLSVYWYQQSLDQGLQFLIQYYNGEERAKGNILERFSAQQFPDLHSELNLSSLELGDSALYFCASSAGGRGILAGNTIYFGEGSWLTVV.

The chain recombines TRBV25-1 with TRBJ2-7; TRBD1 matches at 7 bases. Germline CDR1 is MGHDK and CDR2 is SYGVNS. This CDR3 contains 14 residues. V lost 4 bases, J lost 6 bases, and 9 bases stayed unmatched. The CDR3 here is CASSGRQGQREQYF. The CDR3 DNA sequence: TGTGCCAGCAGTGGGCGACAGGGTCAGCGCGAGCAGTACTTC.